The entry below describes one T cell receptor (beta chain). Its matching antigen is unknown. The junction differs from germline at one of its ends, possibly a read error. This CDR3 region has 13 residues. Three rounds of nested PCR, following a modified ARM-PCR protocol, produced the TCRbeta library. TCRdb used MiXCR to reprocess the multiplex PCR reads, holding one entry per CDR3 protein. The sample holds 60,000 to 85,000 distinct CDR3 sequences; 80% are singletons and the top ten take more than 10%. The data originate from a study of tumor and adjacent non-tumor tissue in lung cancer. Study in general: There were 11 to 13 adenocarcinoma, 2 squamous cell carcinoma and 1 small cell lung cancer cases. Samples averaged around 4.2 million productive TCRbeta reads each. Study-wide findings and caveats: Normal lung showed higher cumulative top 100 clone frequency than tumor. Significantly higher TCR diversity was found in tumor than normal lung.

No cell sorting was done before RNA was extracted from the tissue. The sequenced sample was lung tumor tissue. V and J are TRBV12-3 or TRBV12-4 and TRBJ1-5; D not resolved. The clonotype was recovered from a woman between 45 and 60 years old with non-small cell lung cancer. The CDR3: CASTQHSNQPQHF. The CDR3 nucleotides are TGTGCCAGCACCCAGCATAGCAATCAGCCCCAACATTTT.